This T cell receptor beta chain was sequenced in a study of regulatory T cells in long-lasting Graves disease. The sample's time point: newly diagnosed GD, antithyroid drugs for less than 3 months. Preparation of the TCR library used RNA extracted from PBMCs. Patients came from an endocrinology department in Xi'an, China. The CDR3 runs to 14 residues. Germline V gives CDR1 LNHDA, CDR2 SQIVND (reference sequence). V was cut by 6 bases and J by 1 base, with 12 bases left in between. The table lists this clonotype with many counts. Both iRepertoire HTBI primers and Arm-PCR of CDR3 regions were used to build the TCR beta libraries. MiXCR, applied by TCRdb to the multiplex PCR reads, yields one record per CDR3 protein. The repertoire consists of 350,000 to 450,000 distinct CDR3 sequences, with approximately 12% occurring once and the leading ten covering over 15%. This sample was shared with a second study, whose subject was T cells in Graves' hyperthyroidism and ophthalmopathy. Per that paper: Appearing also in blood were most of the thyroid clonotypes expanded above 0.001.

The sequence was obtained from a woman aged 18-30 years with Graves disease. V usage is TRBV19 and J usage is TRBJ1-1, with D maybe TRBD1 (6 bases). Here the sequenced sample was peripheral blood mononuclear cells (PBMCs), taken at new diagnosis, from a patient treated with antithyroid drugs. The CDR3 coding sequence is TGTGCCAGTAGGATGACAGGATCGAACACTGAAGCTTTCTTT. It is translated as CASRMTGSNTEAFF.